Listed below are T cell receptor beta chains from one sample, sequenced in a study of T cells in Graves' hyperthyroidism and ophthalmopathy. MiXCR, applied by TCRdb to the multiplex PCR reads, yields one record per CDR3 protein. The sample has around 520,000 distinct CDR3 sequences; about 14% are singletons. Sample: blood. Receptors originate from a woman aged 40-49 years with Graves' hyperthyroidism. Both conserved end residues are part of each CDR3. Fields, in order: V gene, D gene, CDR3 length, J gene, clone size, CDR3 protein, CDR3 DNA. A D gene is named only where the DNA matches it firmly. Some rows mark clone size as missing; the rest say once, few, many or name a class of expanded clone.

v_gene: TRBV5-4; d_gene: .; len: 13; j_gene: TRBJ2-7; abundance: few; CDR3aa: CASSLASQREQYF; CDR3nt: TGTGCCAGCAGCTTGGCGAGTCAGCGCGAGCAGTACTTC
v_gene: TRBV5-6; d_gene: TRBD2; len: 16; j_gene: TRBJ2-1; abundance: few; CDR3aa: CASSSAGDPAYNEQFF; CDR3nt: TGTGCCAGCAGCTCGGCGGGGGACCCCGCCTACAATGAGCAGTTCTTC
v_gene: TRBV18; d_gene: .; len: 15; j_gene: TRBJ2-2; abundance: many; CDR3aa: CASSPRVQNTGELFF; CDR3nt: TGTGCCAGCTCACCACGTGTCCAAAACACCGGGGAGCTGTTTTTT
v_gene: TRBV9; d_gene: TRBD2; len: 15; j_gene: TRBJ2-5; abundance: .; CDR3aa: CASSGLAGTRETQYF; CDR3nt: TGTGCCAGCAGCGGCCTAGCGGGGACTCGAGAGACCCAGTACTTC
v_gene: TRBV28; d_gene: TRBD1; len: 15; j_gene: TRBJ1-1; abundance: many; CDR3aa: CASSAIGTGDTEAFF; CDR3nt: TGTGCCAGCAGTGCAATAGGGACAGGGGACACTGAAGCTTTCTTT
v_gene: TRBV14; d_gene: .; len: 14; j_gene: TRBJ2-2; abundance: few; CDR3aa: CASSLIQNTGELFF; CDR3nt: TGTGCCAGCAGCCTAATACAGAACACCGGGGAGCTGTTTTTT
v_gene: TRBV28; d_gene: .; len: 15; j_gene: TRBJ2-7; abundance: many; CDR3aa: CASRPPAGEIDEQYF; CDR3nt: TGTGCCAGCCGTCCCCCCGCAGGGGAAATCGACGAGCAGTACTTC
v_gene: TRBV5-5; d_gene: .; len: 11; j_gene: TRBJ2-5; abundance: many; CDR3aa: CASTSQETQYF; CDR3nt: TGTGCCAGCACCAGTCAAGAGACCCAGTACTTC
v_gene: TRBV3-1; d_gene: TRBD2; len: 15; j_gene: TRBJ2-7; abundance: few; CDR3aa: CASSSLGEGRHEQYF; CDR3nt: TGTGCCAGCAGCTCCCTAGGGGAGGGACGCCACGAGCAGTACTTC
v_gene: TRBV27; d_gene: .; len: 13; j_gene: TRBJ2-3; abundance: many; CDR3aa: CASSRTVKDTQYF; CDR3nt: TGTGCCAGCAGTCGGACAGTAAAAGATACGCAGTATTTT
v_gene: TRBV10-3; d_gene: .; len: 14; j_gene: TRBJ2-7; abundance: .; CDR3aa: CAISGGQLPYEQYF; CDR3nt: TGTGCCATCAGTGGAGGACAGTTACCCTACGAGCAGTACTTC
v_gene: TRBV12-3/TRBV12-4; d_gene: .; len: 15; j_gene: TRBJ2-1; abundance: .; CDR3aa: CASIWGGLSYNEQFF; CDR3nt: TGTGCCAGCATTTGGGGGGGCCTCTCCTACAATGAGCAGTTCTTC
v_gene: TRBV11-2; d_gene: TRBD2; len: 14; j_gene: TRBJ2-7; abundance: many; CDR3aa: CASSRVAGADEQYF; CDR3nt: TGTGCCAGCAGCCGAGTAGCGGGTGCGGACGAGCAGTACTTC
v_gene: TRBV13; d_gene: .; len: 16; j_gene: TRBJ1-6; abundance: .; CDR3aa: CASSDLQGSTNSPLHF; CDR3nt: TGTGCCAGCAGCGACCTACAGGGATCAACTAATTCACCCCTCCACTTT
v_gene: TRBV5-8; d_gene: .; len: 14; j_gene: TRBJ1-5; abundance: .; CDR3aa: CASSLGGSYQPQHF; CDR3nt: TGTGCCAGCAGCTTGGGGGGCAGTTATCAGCCCCAGCATTTT
v_gene: TRBV27; d_gene: .; len: 14; j_gene: TRBJ2-1; abundance: .; CDR3aa: CASSPPGSLGEQFF; CDR3nt: TGTGCCAGCAGTCCCCCTGGCAGCTTGGGTGAGCAGTTCTTC
v_gene: TRBV20-1; d_gene: .; len: 12; j_gene: TRBJ1-6; abundance: .; CDR3aa: CRPEDAYSPLHF; CDR3nt: TGCAGGCCCGAGGACGCTTATTCACCCCTCCACTTT
v_gene: TRBV5-5; d_gene: .; len: 13; j_gene: TRBJ1-1; abundance: many; CDR3aa: CASSQGREIVAFF; CDR3nt: TGTGCCAGCAGCCAGGGACGGGAAATCGTGGCTTTCTTT
v_gene: TRBV7-8; d_gene: TRBD2; len: 15; j_gene: TRBJ2-1; abundance: many; CDR3aa: CASTPGGSLYNEQFF; CDR3nt: TGTGCCAGCACCCCCGGCGGGAGTTTGTACAATGAGCAGTTCTTC
v_gene: TRBV5-8; d_gene: TRBD2; len: 15; j_gene: TRBJ2-1; abundance: .; CDR3aa: CASSVGGAGGNEQFF; CDR3nt: TGTGCCAGCAGCGTCGGAGGAGCGGGAGGGAATGAGCAGTTCTTC
v_gene: TRBV11-3; d_gene: TRBD1; len: 15; j_gene: TRBJ2-7; abundance: .; CDR3aa: CASSRPGTGVDEQYF; CDR3nt: TGTGCCAGCAGCCGTCCCGGGACAGGGGTCGACGAGCAGTACTTC
v_gene: TRBV20-1; d_gene: TRBD1; len: 14; j_gene: TRBJ2-7; abundance: few; CDR3aa: CSARPSTGAYEQYF; CDR3nt: TGCAGTGCTAGGCCCTCTACAGGGGCCTACGAGCAGTACTTC
v_gene: TRBV20-1; d_gene: .; len: 12; j_gene: TRBJ1-1; abundance: many; CDR3aa: CSARDRTTEAFF; CDR3nt: TGCAGTGCTAGAGATCGGACCACTGAAGCTTTCTTT
v_gene: TRBV6-5; d_gene: .; len: 16; j_gene: TRBJ1-3; abundance: .; CDR3aa: CASSYSLRGPGNTIYF; CDR3nt: TGTGCCAGCAGTTACTCGCTCAGGGGTCCTGGAAACACCATATATTTT
v_gene: TRBV6-1; d_gene: TRBD1; len: 14; j_gene: TRBJ2-5; abundance: .; CDR3aa: CASSHRGSGETQYF; CDR3nt: TGTGCCAGCAGCCACAGGGGTTCAGGGGAGACCCAGTACTTC
v_gene: TRBV9; d_gene: .; len: 14; j_gene: TRBJ2-7; abundance: many; CDR3aa: CASSFQDFSYEQYF; CDR3nt: TGTGCCAGCAGCTTCCAGGATTTCTCCTACGAGCAGTACTTC
v_gene: TRBV14; d_gene: .; len: 16; j_gene: TRBJ1-4; abundance: .; CDR3aa: CASSPPPRGPNEKLFF; CDR3nt: TGTGCCAGCAGCCCACCACCGCGGGGTCCTAATGAAAAACTGTTTTTT
v_gene: TRBV2; d_gene: .; len: 14; j_gene: TRBJ2-5; abundance: many; CDR3aa: CASSELGWGETQYF; CDR3nt: TGTGCCAGCAGTGAATTGGGCTGGGGAGAGACCCAGTACTTC
v_gene: TRBV7-3; d_gene: TRBD2; len: 18; j_gene: TRBJ2-1; abundance: many; CDR3aa: CASSLTGTSGSSYNEQFF; CDR3nt: TGCGCCAGCAGCTTGACGGGGACTAGCGGGAGCTCCTACAATGAGCAGTTCTTC
v_gene: TRBV28; d_gene: .; len: 15; j_gene: TRBJ2-7; abundance: many; CDR3aa: CASSPKGGPSYEQYF; CDR3nt: TGTGCCAGCAGCCCTAAGGGGGGCCCGTCCTACGAGCAGTACTTC
v_gene: TRBV3-1; d_gene: .; len: 14; j_gene: TRBJ1-1; abundance: many; CDR3aa: CASSFGQFNTEAFF; CDR3nt: TGTGCCAGCAGCTTCGGACAGTTTAACACTGAAGCTTTCTTT
v_gene: TRBV20-1; d_gene: .; len: 15; j_gene: TRBJ1-3; abundance: few; CDR3aa: CSARDPFDSGNTIYF; CDR3nt: TGCAGTGCTAGAGACCCGTTTGATTCTGGAAACACCATATATTTT
v_gene: TRBV30; d_gene: TRBD1; len: 14; j_gene: TRBJ2-7; abundance: many; CDR3aa: CAWSKDRGAYEQYF; CDR3nt: TGTGCCTGGAGTAAAGACAGGGGAGCCTACGAGCAGTACTTC
v_gene: TRBV2; d_gene: .; len: 13; j_gene: TRBJ2-7; abundance: .; CDR3aa: CASSGIVGPREYF; CDR3nt: TGTGCCAGCTCGGGCATAGTGGGCCCGAGGGAGTACTTC
v_gene: TRBV28; d_gene: TRBD2; len: 17; j_gene: TRBJ2-1; abundance: many; CDR3aa: CASSPTPLAGIYNEQFF; CDR3nt: TGTGCCAGCAGTCCCACCCCCCTAGCGGGAATCTACAATGAGCAGTTCTTC
v_gene: TRBV7-9; d_gene: .; len: 17; j_gene: TRBJ2-2; abundance: .; CDR3aa: CASSLHQGGTNTGELFF; CDR3nt: TGTGCCAGCAGCTTACACCAGGGGGGCACGAACACCGGGGAGCTGTTTTTT
v_gene: TRBV6-1; d_gene: .; len: 14; j_gene: TRBJ1-5; abundance: many; CDR3aa: CASSALDSNQPQHF; CDR3nt: TGTGCCAGCAGTGCCTTAGATAGCAATCAGCCCCAGCATTTT
v_gene: TRBV10-3; d_gene: TRBD2; len: 16; j_gene: TRBJ2-1; abundance: .; CDR3aa: CAISEGLTSGSREQFF; CDR3nt: TGTGCCATCAGTGAAGGTTTGACTAGCGGGAGCCGGGAGCAGTTCTTC
v_gene: TRBV10-3; d_gene: .; len: 14; j_gene: TRBJ2-5; abundance: few; CDR3aa: CAISESKREETQYF; CDR3nt: TGTGCCATCAGTGAGTCGAAGCGGGAAGAGACCCAGTACTTC
v_gene: TRBV12-3/TRBV12-4; d_gene: TRBD1; len: 14; j_gene: TRBJ1-1; abundance: .; CDR3aa: CASSPSTGFSEAFF; CDR3nt: TGTGCCAGCAGTCCGTCGACAGGGTTTTCTGAAGCTTTCTTT
v_gene: TRBV7-2; d_gene: TRBD1; len: 15; j_gene: TRBJ2-2; abundance: many; CDR3aa: CASSQTGGDTGELFF; CDR3nt: TGTGCCAGCAGTCAGACAGGGGGGGACACCGGGGAGCTGTTTTTT
v_gene: TRBV7-9; d_gene: TRBD1; len: 16; j_gene: TRBJ2-2; abundance: few; CDR3aa: CASSVSWTGDTGELFF; CDR3nt: TGTGCCAGCAGCGTTTCCTGGACAGGCGACACCGGGGAGCTGTTTTTT
v_gene: TRBV5-1; d_gene: TRBD1; len: 16; j_gene: TRBJ1-1; abundance: many; CDR3aa: CASSLGTGAGDTEAFF; CDR3nt: TGCGCCAGCAGCTTGGGGACAGGGGCAGGGGACACTGAAGCTTTCTTT
v_gene: TRBV6-2/TRBV6-3; d_gene: TRBD1; len: 16; j_gene: TRBJ1-5; abundance: few; CDR3aa: CASSYPQTGGSQPQHF; CDR3nt: TGTGCCAGCAGTTACCCTCAGACAGGGGGGAGCCAGCCCCAGCATTTT
v_gene: TRBV29-1; d_gene: .; len: 13; j_gene: TRBJ2-1; abundance: many; CDR3aa: CSVVYSLGNEQFF; CDR3nt: TGCAGCGTTGTTTATTCGCTTGGCAATGAGCAGTTCTTC
v_gene: TRBV7-2; d_gene: TRBD1; len: 15; j_gene: TRBJ1-6; abundance: few; CDR3aa: CATQADRGYNSPLHF; CDR3nt: TGTGCCACGCAAGCGGACAGGGGCTATAATTCACCCCTCCACTTT
v_gene: TRBV7-3; d_gene: .; len: 15; j_gene: TRBJ2-7; abundance: many; CDR3aa: CASSPEGGGLYEQYF; CDR3nt: TGTGCCAGCAGCCCCGAGGGGGGTGGCCTCTACGAGCAGTACTTC
v_gene: TRBV6-1; d_gene: .; len: 14; j_gene: TRBJ2-1; abundance: many; CDR3aa: CASRNHQGYNEQFF; CDR3nt: TGTGCCAGCAGGAACCATCAGGGATACAATGAGCAGTTCTTC
v_gene: TRBV11-2; d_gene: TRBD1; len: 14; j_gene: TRBJ2-2; abundance: many; CDR3aa: CASSLTGGPGELFF; CDR3nt: TGTGCCAGCAGCTTAACAGGGGGCCCCGGGGAGCTGTTTTTT
v_gene: TRBV6-1; d_gene: .; len: 13; j_gene: TRBJ2-7; abundance: .; CDR3aa: CASSDTSPYEQYF; CDR3nt: TGTGCCAGCAGTGATACCTCGCCCTACGAGCAGTACTTC
v_gene: TRBV7-2; d_gene: .; len: 13; j_gene: TRBJ2-2; abundance: many; CDR3aa: CASSLTNTGELFF; CDR3nt: TGTGCCAGCAGCTTGACTAACACCGGGGAGCTGTTTTTT
v_gene: TRBV7-2; d_gene: .; len: 14; j_gene: TRBJ2-2; abundance: many; CDR3aa: CASSRDSNGGELFF; CDR3nt: TGTGCCAGCAGCCGGGACTCAAACGGCGGGGAGCTGTTTTTT
v_gene: TRBV6-1; d_gene: TRBD2; len: 17; j_gene: TRBJ2-3; abundance: many; CDR3aa: CASRVLLLAGGTDTQYF; CDR3nt: TGTGCCAGCAGAGTTTTGTTACTAGCGGGAGGAACAGATACGCAGTATTTT